The 12 T cell receptor beta chains listed next were all sequenced from one sample in a study of molecular identifiers for immune sequencing clone quantification. TCRdb reprocessed the PCR reads via MiXCR and lists one record per CDR3 protein. Found here are under 600,000 distinct CDR3 sequences, around a fifth of them singletons; the top ten hold 0.7% to 0.95%. The specimen was naive CD8+ T cells from blood, with Jurkat cell RNA spiked in. The subset denotes: FACS-sorted CD8+CD4-CCR7+CD45RA+ naive T cells. These receptors were taken from a human donor in good health. Some libraries in this study had Jurkat cell RNA spiked in.

Turning to this clonotype: A read error may explain this, as a much larger clone is one base away. The chain carries TRBV20-1 and TRBJ1-1; TRBD1 matches at 9 bases. CDR1 and CDR2 (germline): DFQATT, SNEGSKA (reference sequence). This CDR3 is built from 16 residues. CDR3 DNA: TGCAGTGCCACGAGGACAGGGGCCACCTGGGGGAATGAAGCTTCCTTT. Translated, it gives CSATRTGATWGNEASF.

Concerning this clonotype: A read error is possible here, since a much larger clone lies one base away. The chain couples TRBV7-2 to TRBJ1-4; the D gene is possibly TRBD1 (5 bases). The CDR3 consists of 15 residues. Germline CDR1 reads SGHTA; CDR2 reads FQGNSA. The CDR3 DNA sequence: TGTGCCAACAGCTTATCCCGCAGGCGGGGGGAAAAACTGTTTTTT. Its protein is CANSLSRRRGEKLFF.

Comment on this clonotype: An end of the junction differs from the germline gene, which may be a read error. The chain joins TRBV4-3 to TRBJ2-7; the match to TRBD2 covers 13 bases. The CDR3 is 16 residues long. Germline-derived CDR1 and CDR2 are LGHNA and YSLEER. The chain's CDR3 is CASSFAGTSGTYGQYF. CDR3 sequence (DNA): TGCGCCAGCAGCTTTGCCGGGACTAGCGGGACCTACGGGCAGTACTTC.

The sample holds many counts of this clonotype. The chain is built from TRBV6-2 or TRBV6-3 and TRBJ2-3; TRBD1 aligns across 9 bases. J was trimmed by 6 bases and V by 8 bases; bases with no gene match: 6. CDR1 is MNHEY and CDR2 is SVGEGT in the germline V gene. The CDR3 covers 13 residues. The chain's CDR3 is CASGGTGSDTQYF. The CDR3 DNA reads TGTGCCAGCGGCGGGACAGGGTCCGATACGCAGTATTTT.

The chain couples TRBV27 to TRBJ1-1, with 9 bases that match TRBD1. Losses at the gene ends were 6 bases for V and 7 bases for J; bases not matched to a gene: 6. This CDR3 contains 13 residues. From germline, CDR1 is MNHEY and CDR2 SMNVEV (reference sequence). CDR3 residues: CASRPTGGFEAFF. The CDR3 nucleotides are TGTGCCAGCAGGCCGACAGGGGGATTTGAAGCTTTCTTT.

The chain employs TRBV13 and TRBJ2-7; maybe TRBD1 (6 bases). Germline V CDR1 and CDR2: PRHDT, FYEKMQ (reference sequence). Trimming stripped 4 bases from V and 3 bases from J, with 13 bases between. The CDR3 extends over 14 amino acids. CDR3 in DNA: TGTGCCAGCAGCTCGCCCACAGGGAGCTACGAGCAGTACTTC. It is translated as CASSSPTGSYEQYF.

This clonotype was seen repeatedly, ten times or more. J is TRBJ2-3 and V is TRBV12-3 or TRBV12-4; D is perhaps TRBD2 (5 bases). V shed 5 bases and J shed 4 bases, with 19 bases lying between them. This CDR3 is built from 16 residues. The CDR3 DNA reads as TGTGCCAGCAGTCCGAATGACGGGGTAGATGCAGATACGCAGTATTTT. It translates to CASSPNDGVDADTQYF.

A few counts support this clonotype. One junction end disagrees with the germline gene, perhaps due to a read error. The chain combines TRBV27 with TRBJ2-5, with D possibly being TRBD2 (7 bases). Germline CDR1 is MNHEY and CDR2 is SMNVEV (reference sequence). The length of the CDR3 is 15 residues. The CDR3 DNA is TGTGCCAGCGGGGGGGTGGGGGGCATAAGAGAGACCCAGTACTTT. Translated: CASGGVGGIRETQYF.

The V call is TRBV27, the J call TRBJ2-3; D not certain. Trimming left V 3 bases short and J 4 bases short, with 11 bases between. CDR1 is MNHEY, CDR2 SMNVEV, per germline (reference sequence). CDR3 length equals 14 residues. In DNA, the CDR3 is TGTGCCAGCAGTTTGGTTCTACAGCCAGATACGCAGTATTTT. As protein: CASSLVLQPDTQYF.

The chain uses TRBV7-3 and TRBJ2-1, with D maybe TRBD2 (6 bases). The CDR3 loop spans 14 amino acids. Germline CDR1 reads SGHTA; CDR2 reads FQGTGA. V was shortened by 3 bases and J by 7 bases, with 13 bases between the two germline ends. DNA of the CDR3: TGTGCCAGCAGCTTCGGAATGGGAGGTAATGAGCAGTTCTTC. Translated: CASSFGMGGNEQFF. Supplemented by reference TRBV7-3 and TRBJ2-1, the full variable domain reads GAGVSQTPSNKVTEKGKYVELRCDPISGHTALYWYRQSLGQGPEFLIYFQGTGAADDSGLPNDRFFAVRPEGSVSTLKIQRTERGDSAVYLCASSFGMGGNEQFFGPGTRLTVL.

V and J are TRBV5-4 and TRBJ2-7, with 7 bases matching TRBD1. Losses at the gene ends were 3 bases for V and 2 bases for J; bases not matched to a gene: 8. This CDR3 spans 15 amino acids. Germline CDR1 and CDR2: SGHNT and YYREEE (reference sequence). CDR3 DNA sequence: TGTGCCAGCAGCTCCGGGTTGACAGGGACCTACGAGCAGTACTTC. It specifies CASSSGLTGTYEQYF.

This clonotype has just a few counts. The chain employs TRBV13 and TRBJ2-3, with D possibly TRBD1 on 5 matching bases. V lost 1 base to trimming and J lost 3 bases, with 17 bases between them. The CDR3 runs 17 residues. CDR1 PRHDT and CDR2 FYEKMQ come from the germline V gene (reference sequence). The CDR3 DNA sequence: TGTGCCAGCAGCTTAGTAGAAGGCAGGGTGAAGACAGATACGCAGTATTTT. Residues: CASSLVEGRVKTDTQYF.